This T cell receptor (beta chain) was profiled in a study of shared clonotypes between healthy human individuals. Study-level information: The study enrolled two women and a few men aged 18 to 49. Study results and limitations: Deeper or shallower sequencing was expected to change how clonotypes are shared among donors.

Of note for this clone: The antigen is not known.

Per the original data handling: Junction-only immunoSEQ data arrived without quality scores, meaning filtering differed. TCRdb keeps only in-frame clones here, not all; method: immunoSEQ multiplex PCR. For V, J and clone size, that table is used; D and trimming come from the DNA. The sample consists of about 530,000 clones, 75% to 80% of them appearing once. Trimming left V 1 base short and J 4 bases short, with 10 bases between. CDR3 length: 15 residues. Looked up from germline, CDR1 is WSHSY and CDR2 is SAAADI. This rearrangement joins TRBV10-2 to TRBJ2-2; unclear D gene. This sequence was found in a woman aged 40 to 50 in good health. Some clones in this sample may be carry-over from other donors' samples. Input material: PBMCs. CDR3 in DNA: TGCGCCAGCAGTGAGTTAACAGCTCTCACCGGGGAGCTGTTTTTT. Amino acids: CASSELTALTGELFF.